This T cell receptor (beta chain) originates from a study of CDR3 diversity in severe acne. MiXCR, run by TCRdb on the PCR reads, gives a single entry per CDR3 protein. The sample lists approximately 97,000 distinct CDR3 sequences; about half were seen once. The sequencing sample was made of blood. This sequence was found in a male donor with acne.

The CDR3 sequence: CASRELDYGYTF. The CDR3, as DNA: TGTGCCAGCAGGGAGTTGGACTATGGCTACACCTTC. The chain employs TRBV2 and TRBJ1-2; D is uncertain. This CDR3 has 12 amino acids. CDR1 and CDR2 (germline): SNHLY, FYNNEI. The V and J ends lost 6 bases and 3 bases respectively, with 8 bases between them.